Listed here is a single T cell receptor beta chain. Its target is unknown. Sequencing was at survey level. The assay was immunoSEQ multiplex PCR, and TCRdb's table has in-frame clones only and misses some. Of some 15,000 clones listed, 80% were seen once; the top ten hold approximately 8%. These data originate in a study of pediatric ulcerative colitis. Study conclusions and caveats: Rectal pinch biopsies may include blood-derived T cells. All ulcerative colitis patients, but no controls, carried a couple of rectal clonotypes.

The junction had 7 bases not matched to a gene; V was cut back by 8 bases and J by 3 bases. CDR1 is LGHNA and CDR2 is YNFKEQ in the germline V gene. This CDR3 is 14 amino acids long. Rectal tissue came from one to two pinch biopsies taken at colonoscopy. Specimen: gut tissue. The chain has TRBV4-2 and TRBJ2-1, with 7 nucleotides matching TRBD2. This sequence was found in a boy aged 5-17 years who was a control in a study of pediatric ulcerative colitis. CDR3 loop: CASAGTINYNEQFF. CDR3 bases: TGTGCCAGCGCCGGGACTATAAACTACAATGAGCAGTTCTTC.